The present T cell receptor (beta chain) was sequenced within a study of T-cell memory formation after mild COVID-19. General study points: Later expanders leaned CD4+, whereas clones that contracted between day 15 and 85 were balanced CD4/CD8. The pre-infection memory compartment contained some responding clones, suggesting cross-reactive memory joined.

TCR alpha and TCR beta cDNA libraries with sample barcodes and UMIs came from 5'RACE using constant-segment primers. Each CDR3 protein gets one entry after TCRdb re-called the 5' RACE reads with MiXCR. The data show 550,000 to 700,000 distinct CDR3 sequences, over 15% seen once. A remark on this clonotype: Antigen specificity is unknown.

The TCR comes from an adult woman who had mild COVID-19 (a few samples of this study predate the infection). Cell type and time point are not known. The sample comprised PBMCs or a T cell subset sorted from them (not recorded which).

The CDR3 is CASSSGPDRYF. CDR3 DNA sequence: TGTGCCAGCAGTTCGGGTCCAGATCGGTACTTC. This rearrangement joins TRBV28 to TRBJ2-7; no definite D call. This CDR3 is built from 11 residues. Trimming took 4 bases from V and 12 from J, leaving 13 bases between them. Germline V CDR1 and CDR2: MDHEN, SYDVKM.